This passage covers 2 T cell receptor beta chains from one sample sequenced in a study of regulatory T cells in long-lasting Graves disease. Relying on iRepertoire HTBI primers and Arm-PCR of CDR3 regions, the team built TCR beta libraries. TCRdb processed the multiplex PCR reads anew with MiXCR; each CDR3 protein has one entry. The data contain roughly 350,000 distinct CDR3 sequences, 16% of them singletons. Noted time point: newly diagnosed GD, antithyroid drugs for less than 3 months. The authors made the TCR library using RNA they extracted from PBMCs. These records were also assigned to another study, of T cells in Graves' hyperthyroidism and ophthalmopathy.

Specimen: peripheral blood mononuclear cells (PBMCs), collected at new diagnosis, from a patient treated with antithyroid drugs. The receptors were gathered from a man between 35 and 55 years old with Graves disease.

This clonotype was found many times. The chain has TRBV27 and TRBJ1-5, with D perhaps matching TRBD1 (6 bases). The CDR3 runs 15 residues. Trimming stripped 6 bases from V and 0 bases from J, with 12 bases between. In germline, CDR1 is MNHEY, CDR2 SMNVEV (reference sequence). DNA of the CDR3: TGTGCCAGCAGCCGGACAGTTTATAGCAATCAGCCCCAGCATTTT. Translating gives CASSRTVYSNQPQHF.

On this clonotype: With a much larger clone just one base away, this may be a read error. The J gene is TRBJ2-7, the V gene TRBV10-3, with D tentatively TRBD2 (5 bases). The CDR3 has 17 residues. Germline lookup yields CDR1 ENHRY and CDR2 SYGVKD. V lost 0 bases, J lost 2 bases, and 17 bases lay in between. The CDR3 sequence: CAISESARRDLAYEQYF. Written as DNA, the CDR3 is TGTGCCATCAGTGAGTCAGCGCGACGGGATCTAGCCTACGAGCAGTACTTC.